The 25 T cell receptor beta chains listed next were all sequenced from one sample in a study of shared clonotypes between healthy human individuals. Profiling relied on immunoSEQ multiplex PCR, and the TCRdb table lists in-frame clones only, not all of them. The sample contains around 940,000 clones, over 75% of which appear only once. Input material: memory CD4+ T cells sorted from blood. Sample subset: CD45RA-negative fraction. The receptors were sampled from a man aged 18 to 35 in good health.

This clone was seen just once. The J gene is TRBJ2-1, the V gene TRBV7-4, with no clear D. The germline gives CDR1 SGHVT, CDR2 SQSDAQ. Trimming stripped 4 bases from V and 0 bases from J, with 7 bases between. The CDR3 length is 14 residues. The CDR3 is CASSSFFSYNEQFF. CDR3 nucleotide sequence: TGTGCCAGCAGCTCTTTTTTCTCCTACAATGAGCAGTTCTTC.

J is TRBJ2-3 and V is TRBV5-1; D remains unclear. Trimming took off 5 bases at V and 0 bases at J, with 7 bases between the two ends. CDR3 size: 13 residues. The germline gives CDR1 SGHRS, CDR2 YFSETQ. The CDR3 sequence: CASRSPSTDTQYF. CDR3 nucleotides: TGCGCCAGCAGGTCTCCTAGCACAGATACGCAGTATTTT.

The chain combines TRBV25-1 with TRBJ1-2; possibly TRBD1 for D (5 bases). Trimming took off 4 bases at V and 4 bases at J, with 10 bases between the two ends. The CDR3 has 13 amino acids. The V gene's germline CDR1 is MGHDK and CDR2 SYGVNS. The DNA of the CDR3 is TGTGCCAGCAGTGGGGGGAGTTTCTATGGCTACACCTTC. Protein product: CASSGGSFYGYTF.

This clone occurred once. The gene calls are TRBV7-2 and TRBJ2-2; 12 bases line up with TRBD2. The V segment lost 6 bases and the J segment 4 bases; nucleotides outside the gene matches: 9. CDR1 is SGHTA, CDR2 FQGNSA, per germline. CDR3 length equals 17 residues. The CDR3 is CASSRNLAGGSTGELFF. The CDR3 nucleotides are TGTGCCAGCAGTCGTAATCTAGCGGGGGGGTCCACCGGGGAGCTGTTTTTT.

To note about this clone: Other DNA sequences within the sample encode an identical CDR3. The gene calls are TRBV30 and TRBJ1-2, with 8 bases lining up with TRBD1. The CDR3 is 14 residues long. The ends lost 2 bases at V and 5 bases at J; junction bases unmatched: 7. Germline CDR1 reads GTSNPN; CDR2 reads SVGIG (reference sequence). CDR3 sequence (DNA): TGTGCCTGGAGTCCCGGGACAGGAGGGTATGGCTACACCTTC. It yields the protein CAWSPGTGGYGYTF.

The chain employs TRBV6-5 and TRBJ2-3; D remains ambiguous. The V gene's germline CDR1 is MNHEY and CDR2 SVGAGI. V was clipped by 5 bases and J by 3 bases, with 9 bases between them. The CDR3 spans 13 residues. DNA of the CDR3: TGTGCCAGCAGTCGTGTGGGGACAGATACGCAGTATTTT. Protein product: CASSRVGTDTQYF.

This clone turned up a few times. CDR3 sequence: CSATVGAEAFF. DNA for the CDR3: TGCAGTGCTACTGTGGGAGCTGAAGCTTTCTTT. This chain connects TRBV20-1 to TRBJ1-1; D unresolved. The CDR3 has 11 residues. V was cut by 4 bases and J by 6 bases, with 9 bases left in between. The germline V gene has CDR1 DFQATT and CDR2 SNEGSKA (reference sequence).

The chain joins TRBV7-2 to TRBJ2-3; D remains unclear. The CDR3 has 12 amino acids. Germline V gene lookup returns CDR1 SGHTA and CDR2 FQGNSA. V was shortened by 5 bases and J by 4 bases, with 7 bases between the two germline ends. This chain's CDR3 is CASSRYADTQYF. The CDR3 DNA reads TGTGCCAGCAGCCGGTACGCAGATACGCAGTATTTT.

This clone was seen a handful of times. The junction shows a germline mismatch at one end, possibly a read error. This CDR3 is also generated by other DNA sequences in the sample. The chain joins TRBV4-1 to TRBJ1-3; D is possibly TRBD1 (6 bases). The germline V gene encodes CDR1 MGHRA and CDR2 YSYEKL. The CDR3 loop spans 16 amino acids. The CDR3 region is CASSQGDTVSGNTIYF. CDR3 bases: TGCGCCAGCAGTCAAGGGGACACAGTCTCTGGAAACACCATATATTTT.

This clone was seen a single time. The chain links TRBV5-8 to TRBJ1-4, with 7 bases that match TRBD1. After removal of 1 base from V and 10 bases from J, the junction contained 7 bases not matched to a gene. This CDR3 has 14 amino acids. The germline V gene encodes CDR1 SGHTS and CDR2 YDEGEE. Here the CDR3 reads CASSLPDREGKLFF. The CDR3 DNA follows: TGTGCCAGCAGCTTGCCCGACAGGGAGGGAAAACTGTTTTTT.

Concerning this clone: The same CDR3 also results from other DNA sequences found in this sample. The chain has TRBV19 and TRBJ2-5; 7 nucleotides line up with TRBD2. J lost 5 bases, V lost 5 bases, and 11 bases had no gene match. Looked up from germline, CDR1 is LNHDA and CDR2 is SQIVND (reference sequence). This CDR3 has 15 residues. The CDR3 region has the DNA TGTGCCAGTAGTTCCGGGACGTCCGGGAGGGAGACCCAGTACTTC. It is translated as CASSSGTSGRETQYF. Combining the CDR3 with reference TRBV19 and TRBJ2-5 gives the whole variable domain DGGITQSPKYLFRKEGQNVTLSCEQNLNHDAMYWYRQDPGQGLRLIYYSQIVNDFQKGDIAEGYSVSREKKESFPLTVTSAQKNPTAFYLCASSSGTSGRETQYFGPGTRLLVL.

This clone was seen a handful of times. One end of the junction does not line up with germline, which may come from a read error. The V and J genes are TRBV7-7 and TRBJ2-2; TRBD1 matches at 9 bases. The CDR3 runs to 15 residues. Germline V gene data show CDR1 as SSHAT and CDR2 as FNYEAQ (reference sequence). CDR3 protein: CASSPNRGQAGELFF. The CDR3 DNA reads as TGTGCTAGCAGCCCAAACAGGGGGCAGGCCGGGGAGCTGTTTTTT.

This rearrangement joins TRBV5-8 to TRBJ2-7; 8 bases align to TRBD1. Germline V gene data show CDR1 as SGHTS and CDR2 as YDEGEE. V dropped 2 bases and J dropped 0; count of bases not matched to a gene: 4. The CDR3 is 15 residues long. This CDR3 reads CASSFQDRDSYEQYF. The CDR3 DNA reads as TGTGCCAGCAGCTTCCAGGACAGGGACTCCTACGAGCAGTACTTC.

This chain joins TRBV6-5 and TRBJ2-7; TRBD1 is a possible D gene (6 bases). Germline V gene lookup returns CDR1 MNHEY and CDR2 SVGAGI. The V gene lost 0 bases and the J gene lost 0 bases, with 12 bases spanning the gap. The length of the CDR3 is 16 residues. The CDR3 sequence is CASSYSRTDRSYEQYF. In nucleotides, the CDR3 is TGTGCCAGCAGTTACTCTAGGACAGACCGCTCCTACGAGCAGTACTTC.

This clone was seen many times. The V gene is TRBV2, the J gene TRBJ1-2; 10 bases fit TRBD1. Germline CDR1 and CDR2: SNHLY and FYNNEI. V shed 6 bases, J shed 14 bases, and the junction held 9 bases outside the gene matches. This CDR3 contains 12 residues. CDR3 DNA: TGTGCCAGCAGCCTTAGACAGGGGGCAGAAACCTTC. Amino acid sequence: CASSLRQGAETF.

This rearrangement joins TRBV29-1 to TRBJ1-2; TRBD1 might be the D (6 bases). This CDR3 is built from 11 residues. Germline loops: CDR1 SQVTM, CDR2 ANQGSEA. The CDR3 loop is CAGGGVYGYTF. The CDR3 nucleotides read TGCGCCGGGGGGGGCGTCTATGGCTACACCTTC.

J is TRBJ1-4 and V is TRBV9; D remains unclear. V lost 4 bases and J 10 bases, leaving 14 bases between the germline ends. Germline values: CDR1 SGDLS, CDR2 YYNGEE. CDR3 length: 13 residues. CDR3 amino acids: CASSPRLGGKLFF. CDR3 sequence (DNA): TGTGCCAGCAGCCCAAGACTAGGAGGAAAACTGTTTTTT.

A few counts support this clone. This chain uses TRBV30 with TRBJ1-2; 12 bases are shared with TRBD1. Unmatched junction bases numbered 10, after V lost 0 bases and J lost 8 bases. This CDR3 comprises 16 residues. CDR1 is GTSNPN, CDR2 SVGIG, per germline (reference sequence). The CDR3 DNA reads as TGTGCCTGGAGTGTAGCAGGGACAGGGGGCGCTTTGGGCTACACCTTC. Amino acids: CAWSVAGTGGALGYTF.

This clone was seen more than once but under ten times. CDR3 sequence (DNA): TGTGCCTGGAGTGTAAGCCACAACACCATATATTTT. This sequence encodes CAWSVSHNTIYF. The V and J genes are TRBV30 and TRBJ1-3; D is unresolved. Germline CDR1 is GTSNPN and CDR2 is SVGIG (reference sequence). The V and J ends lost 0 bases and 7 bases respectively, with 7 bases between them. The CDR3 has 12 residues.

This chain joins TRBV28 and TRBJ1-1, with TRBD1 matching 7 bases. V gave up 5 bases and J gave up 4 bases; unmatched junction bases: 7. The CDR3 is 14 residues long. Germline V gene data show CDR1 as MDHEN and CDR2 as SYDVKM. The CDR3 coding sequence is TGTGCCAGCAGTACGCGACAGGGATCCACTGAAGCTTTCTTT. Amino acids: CASSTRQGSTEAFF.

The chain links TRBV4-3 to TRBJ2-1; 8 nucleotides match TRBD2. Germline CDR1 is LGHNA and CDR2 is YSLEER. Trimming at V came to 0 bases and at J to 6 bases, leaving 7 bases not matched to a gene. The CDR3 length is 16 residues. The CDR3 DNA reads as TGCGCCAGCAGCCAAGAGGGGACTAGGGTGGGCAATGAGCAGTTCTTC. This translates into CASSQEGTRVGNEQFF.

J is TRBJ2-7 and V is TRBV5-1; D is ambiguous. V was shortened by 2 bases and J by 0 bases, with 18 bases between the two germline ends. CDR1 SGHRS and CDR2 YFSETQ come from the germline V gene. The CDR3 runs 17 residues. The CDR3 reads CASSFGFESYFSYEQYF. CDR3 DNA: TGCGCCAGCAGCTTTGGTTTTGAGAGCTATTTCTCCTACGAGCAGTACTTC.

The chain is built from TRBV7-2 and TRBJ1-2; D may be TRBD1 (6 bases). Germline-derived CDR1 and CDR2 are SGHTA and FQGNSA. CDR3 length equals 13 residues. Trimming took off 4 bases at V and 5 bases at J, with 11 bases between the two ends. CDR3 nucleotide sequence: TGTGCCAGCAGCTCCACAGGGCAGTATGGCTACACCTTC. Its protein is CASSSTGQYGYTF.

About this clone itself: Other nucleotide sequences in the sample specify the same CDR3. This chain uses TRBV7-9 with TRBJ1-6; 9 bases match TRBD1. Germline CDR1 is SEHNR and CDR2 is FQNEAQ (reference sequence). J was trimmed by 5 bases and V by 5 bases; bases with no gene match: 4. The CDR3 totals 15 residues. The CDR3 coding sequence is TGTGCCAGCAGCCCTAGACAGGGGGATAATTCACCCCTCCACTTT. It encodes CASSPRQGDNSPLHF. The whole variable domain, remainder taken from reference TRBV7-9 and TRBJ1-6, is DTGVSQNPRHKITKRGQNVTFRCDPISEHNRLYWYRQTLGQGPEFLTYFQNEAQLEKSRLLSDRFSAERPKGSFSTLEIQRTEQGDSAMYLCASSPRQGDNSPLHFGNGTRLTVT.

The genes are TRBV11-3 and TRBJ2-5; either TRBD1 or TRBD2 may supply D (6 bases each). Trimming left V 6 bases short and J 5 bases short, with 19 bases between. The V gene's germline CDR1 is SGHNT and CDR2 YENEEA. There are 15 residues in the CDR3. Written as DNA, the CDR3 is TGTGCCAGCAGTCGCAGAGGGGGGTTAAACGAGACCCAGTACTTC. Translating it yields CASSRRGGLNETQYF.